Listed here are 7 T cell receptor beta chains from one sample, sequenced in a study of cytomegalovirus exposure and HLA in healthy donors. The PCR had 60 Vbeta and 13 Jbeta primers. Sequenced by immunoSEQ multiplex PCR; TCRdb stores in-frame clones only, minus some. The sample consists of around 52,000 clones, about four fifths of them appearing once. The sequenced sample was PBMCs. The receptors derive from a man aged 40-49 years in good health and CMV-seronegative.

The chain is built from TRBV7-2 and TRBJ1-5, with a possible D match to TRBD1 (5 bases). CDR1 SGHTA and CDR2 FQGNSA come from the germline V gene. The germline V and J ends were trimmed by 5 bases and 4 bases, with 15 bases remaining between them. This CDR3 is 15 amino acids long. The CDR3: CASSPDGRVNQPQHF. The CDR3 DNA reads TGTGCCAGCAGCCCCGATGGCAGGGTTAATCAGCCCCAGCATTTT.

This rearrangement joins TRBV25-1 to TRBJ2-1; 7 bases match TRBD2. Germline assignment: CDR1 MGHDK and CDR2 SYGVNS. There are 16 residues in the CDR3. The V segment lost 6 bases and the J segment 3 bases; nucleotides outside the gene matches: 11. CDR3 DNA: TGTGCCAGCAGCCCCGGGACTACCGCCCTCTACAATGAGCAGTTCTTC. Amino acid sequence: CASSPGTTALYNEQFF. Using reference TRBV25-1 and TRBJ2-1 for the parts outside the CDR3, the full variable domain is EADIYQTPRYLVIGTGKKITLECSQTMGHDKMYWYQQDPGMELHLIHYSYGVNSTEKGDLSSESTVSRIRTEHFPLTLESARPSHTSQYLCASSPGTTALYNEQFFGPGTRLTVL.

This clone was counted once. The chain uses TRBV6-6 and TRBJ1-6, with D possibly TRBD1 on 6 matching bases. The germline V gene has CDR1 MNHNY and CDR2 SVGAGI (reference sequence). V lost 7 bases, J lost 4 bases, and 17 bases lay in between. The CDR3 length is 16 residues. CDR3 in DNA: TGTGCCAGCACAAATACACCCACAGGGTATAATTCACCCCTCCACTTT. It specifies CASTNTPTGYNSPLHF.

The rearrangement links TRBV29-1 to TRBJ1-1; maybe TRBD1 (5 bases). Germline loops: CDR1 SQVTM, CDR2 ANQGSEA. Trimming cost V 4 bases and J 1 base, with 10 bases left between them. This CDR3 is 13 amino acids long. The CDR3 nucleotides read TGCAGCGTTGCGAGGGGAGGGAACACTGAAGCTTTCTTT. Encoded protein: CSVARGGNTEAFF.

The J gene is TRBJ2-1, the V gene TRBV7-2; possibly TRBD2 for D (5 bases). The CDR3 runs to 12 residues. Between the trimmed V and J ends, which lost 3 bases and 10 bases, there was a span of 10 bases. From germline, CDR1 is SGHTA and CDR2 FQGNSA. The CDR3 nucleotides read TGTGCCAGCAGCTTTACCCCGGGGGAGCAGTTCTTC. Amino acids: CASSFTPGEQFF. Supplemented by reference TRBV7-2 and TRBJ2-1, the full variable domain reads GAGVSQSPSNKVTEKGKDVELRCDPISGHTALYWYRQSLGQGLEFLIYFQGNSAPDKSGLPSDRFSAERTGGSVSTLTIQRTQQEDSAVYLCASSFTPGEQFFGPGTRLTVL.

J is TRBJ2-1 and V is TRBV5-1, with 7 positions matching TRBD2. With 0 bases clipped from V and 5 bases from J, the junction kept 2 bases outside the gene matches. Germline loops: CDR1 SGHRS, CDR2 YFSETQ. The CDR3 is 14 amino acids. CDR3 sequence reads: CASSLVGGNNEQFF. DNA of the CDR3: TGCGCCAGCAGCTTGGTGGGAGGGAACAATGAGCAGTTCTTC. The whole variable domain, filled in from reference TRBV5-1 and TRBJ2-1, reads KAGVTQTPRYLIKTRGQQVTLSCSPISGHRSVSWYQQTPGQGLQFLFEYFSETQRNKGNFPGRFSGRQFSNSRSEMNVSTLELGDSALYLCASSLVGGNNEQFFGPGTRLTVL.

A few counts support this clone. The rearrangement joins TRBV6-5 to TRBJ2-7; TRBD1 matches 11 bases. The CDR3 is 15 residues long. Trimming removed 0 bases from V and 7 bases from J; junction bases left unmatched: 5. Germline CDR1 reads MNHEY; CDR2 reads SVGAGI. CDR3 sequence: CASSYSPGTGGEQYF. CDR3 nucleotide sequence: TGTGCCAGCAGTTACTCCCCGGGGACAGGGGGTGAGCAGTACTTC.